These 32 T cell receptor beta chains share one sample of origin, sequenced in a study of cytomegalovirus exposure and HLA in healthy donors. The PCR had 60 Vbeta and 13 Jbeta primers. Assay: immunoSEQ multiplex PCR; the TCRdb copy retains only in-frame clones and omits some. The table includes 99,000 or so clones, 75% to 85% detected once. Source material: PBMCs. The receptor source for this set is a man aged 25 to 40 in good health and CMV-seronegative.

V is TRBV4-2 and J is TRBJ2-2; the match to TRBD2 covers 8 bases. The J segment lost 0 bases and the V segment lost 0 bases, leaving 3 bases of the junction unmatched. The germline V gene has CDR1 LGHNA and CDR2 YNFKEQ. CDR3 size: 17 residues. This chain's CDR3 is CASSQDGGLANTGELFF. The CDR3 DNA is TGTGCCAGCAGCCAAGATGGGGGACTAGCGAACACCGGGGAGCTGTTTTTT.

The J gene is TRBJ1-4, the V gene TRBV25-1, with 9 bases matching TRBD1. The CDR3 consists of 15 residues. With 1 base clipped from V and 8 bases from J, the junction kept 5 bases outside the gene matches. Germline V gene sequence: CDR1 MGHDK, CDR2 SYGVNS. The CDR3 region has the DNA TGTGCCAGCAGTGAATGGGGGACAGGGCCCGAAAAACTGTTTTTT. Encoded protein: CASSEWGTGPEKLFF.

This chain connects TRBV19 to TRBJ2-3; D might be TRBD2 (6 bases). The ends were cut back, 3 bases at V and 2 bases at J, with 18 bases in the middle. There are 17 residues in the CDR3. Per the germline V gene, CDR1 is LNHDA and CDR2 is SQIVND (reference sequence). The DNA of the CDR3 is TGTGCCAGTAGTATGGGTCCCGAGCGGGCCATCACAGATACGCAGTATTTT. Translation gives CASSMGPERAITDTQYF.

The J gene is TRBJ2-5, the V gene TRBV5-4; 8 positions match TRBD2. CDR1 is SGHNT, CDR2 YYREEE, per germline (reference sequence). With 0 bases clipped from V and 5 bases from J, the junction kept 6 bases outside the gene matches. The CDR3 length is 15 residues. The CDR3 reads CASSLAAGASETQYF. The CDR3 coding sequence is TGTGCCAGCAGCTTGGCAGCGGGAGCCTCCGAGACCCAGTACTTC.

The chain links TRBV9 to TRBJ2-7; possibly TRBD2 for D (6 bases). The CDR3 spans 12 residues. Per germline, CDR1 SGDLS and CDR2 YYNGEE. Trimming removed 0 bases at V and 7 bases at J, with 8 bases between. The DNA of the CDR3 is TGTGCCAGCAGCGTAGTGGGGGGAGAGCAGTACTTC. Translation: CASSVVGGEQYF.

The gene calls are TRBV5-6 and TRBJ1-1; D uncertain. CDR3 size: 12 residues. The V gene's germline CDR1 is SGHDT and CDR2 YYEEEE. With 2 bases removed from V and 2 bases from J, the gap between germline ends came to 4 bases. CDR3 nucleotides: TGTGCCAGCAGCTTCTTAAACACTGAAGCTTTCTTT. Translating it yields CASSFLNTEAFF.

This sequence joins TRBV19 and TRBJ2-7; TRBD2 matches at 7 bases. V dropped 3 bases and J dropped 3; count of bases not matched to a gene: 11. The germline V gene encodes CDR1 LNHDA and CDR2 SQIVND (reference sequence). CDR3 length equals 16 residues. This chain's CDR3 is CASSIGLLGGIYEQYF. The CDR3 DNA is TGTGCCAGTAGTATCGGACTGTTGGGGGGGATCTACGAGCAGTACTTC.

Written as DNA, the CDR3 is TGTGCCAGCAGCGTAGTTATAGGGGGCAACACTGAAGCTTTCTTT. It codes for CASSVVIGGNTEAFF. The V call is TRBV9, the J call TRBJ1-1, with 7 bases that match TRBD1. In germline, CDR1 is SGDLS, CDR2 YYNGEE. The V segment lost 0 bases and the J segment 2 bases; nucleotides outside the gene matches: 4. The length of the CDR3 is 15 residues.

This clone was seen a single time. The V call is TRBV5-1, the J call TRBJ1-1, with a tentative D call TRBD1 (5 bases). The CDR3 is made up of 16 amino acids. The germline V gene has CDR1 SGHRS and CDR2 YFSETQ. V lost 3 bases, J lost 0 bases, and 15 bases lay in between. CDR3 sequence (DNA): TGCGCCAGCAGCTCTAAACAGGAGAACATGAACACTGAAGCTTTCTTT. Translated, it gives CASSSKQENMNTEAFF.

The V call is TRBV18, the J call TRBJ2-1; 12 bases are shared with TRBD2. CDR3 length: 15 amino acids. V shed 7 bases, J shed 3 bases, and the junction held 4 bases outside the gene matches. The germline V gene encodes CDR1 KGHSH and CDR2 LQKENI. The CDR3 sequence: CASCSTSGSYNEQFF. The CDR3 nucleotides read TGTGCCAGCTGCTCGACTAGCGGGAGCTACAATGAGCAGTTCTTC.

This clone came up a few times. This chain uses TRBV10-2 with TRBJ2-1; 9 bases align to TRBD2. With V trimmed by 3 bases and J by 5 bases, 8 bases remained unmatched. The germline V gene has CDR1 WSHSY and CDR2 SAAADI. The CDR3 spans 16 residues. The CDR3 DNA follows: TGCGCCAGCAGTGAAAATAGCGGGGGTCCCCACAATGAGCAGTTCTTC. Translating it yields CASSENSGGPHNEQFF.

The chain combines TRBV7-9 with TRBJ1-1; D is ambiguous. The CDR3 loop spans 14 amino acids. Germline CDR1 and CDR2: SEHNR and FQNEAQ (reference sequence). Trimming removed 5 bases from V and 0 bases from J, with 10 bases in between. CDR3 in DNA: TGTGCCAGCAGCCCGGGTCTCCTGAACACTGAAGCTTTCTTT. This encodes CASSPGLLNTEAFF.

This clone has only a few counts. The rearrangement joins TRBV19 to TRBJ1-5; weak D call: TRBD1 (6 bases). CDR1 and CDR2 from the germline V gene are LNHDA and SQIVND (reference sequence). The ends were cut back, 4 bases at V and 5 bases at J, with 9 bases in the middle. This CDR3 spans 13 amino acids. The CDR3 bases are TGTGCCAGTAGTACCGGACAGTATCAGCCCCAGCATTTT. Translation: CASSTGQYQPQHF.

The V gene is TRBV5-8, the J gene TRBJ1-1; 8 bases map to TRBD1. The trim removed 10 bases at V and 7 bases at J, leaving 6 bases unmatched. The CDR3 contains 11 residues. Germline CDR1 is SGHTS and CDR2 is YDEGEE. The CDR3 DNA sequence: TGTGCCGGGCAGGGGGCCCGTGAAGCTTTCTTT. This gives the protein CAGQGAREAFF.

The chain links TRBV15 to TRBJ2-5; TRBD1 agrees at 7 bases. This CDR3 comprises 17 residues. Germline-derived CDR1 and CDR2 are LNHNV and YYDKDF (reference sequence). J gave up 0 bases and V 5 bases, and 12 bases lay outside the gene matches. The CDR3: CATSLGTGTAYQETQYF. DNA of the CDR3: TGTGCCACCAGCTTAGGGACCGGGACAGCGTACCAAGAGACCCAGTACTTC.

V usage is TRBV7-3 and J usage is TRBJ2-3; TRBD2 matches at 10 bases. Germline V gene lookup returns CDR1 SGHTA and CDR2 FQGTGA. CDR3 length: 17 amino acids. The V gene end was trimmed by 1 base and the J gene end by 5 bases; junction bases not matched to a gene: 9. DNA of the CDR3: TGTGCCAGCAGCTTAAGGGCTAGCGGGAGCTTCGGAGATACGCAGTATTTT. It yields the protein CASSLRASGSFGDTQYF. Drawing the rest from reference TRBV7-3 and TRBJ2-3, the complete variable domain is GAGVSQTPSNKVTEKGKYVELRCDPISGHTALYWYRQSLGQGPEFLIYFQGTGAADDSGLPNDRFFAVRPEGSVSTLKIQRTERGDSAVYLCASSLRASGSFGDTQYFGPGTRLTVL.

The CDR3 protein is CASSPSGGSGNEQFF. Written as DNA, the CDR3 is TGTGCCAGCAGCCCCTCAGGGGGCAGCGGCAATGAGCAGTTCTTC. The chain joins TRBV7-3 to TRBJ2-1; 8 positions match TRBD1. The CDR3 runs to 15 residues. Germline CDR1 SGHTA, CDR2 FQGTGA. Losses at the gene ends were 5 bases for V and 6 bases for J; bases not matched to a gene: 9.

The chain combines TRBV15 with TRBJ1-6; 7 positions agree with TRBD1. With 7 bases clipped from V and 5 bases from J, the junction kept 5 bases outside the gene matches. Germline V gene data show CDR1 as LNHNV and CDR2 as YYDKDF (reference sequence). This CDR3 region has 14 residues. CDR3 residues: CATTAGQNNSPLHF. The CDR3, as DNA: TGTGCCACCACCGCGGGACAGAATAATTCACCCCTCCACTTT.

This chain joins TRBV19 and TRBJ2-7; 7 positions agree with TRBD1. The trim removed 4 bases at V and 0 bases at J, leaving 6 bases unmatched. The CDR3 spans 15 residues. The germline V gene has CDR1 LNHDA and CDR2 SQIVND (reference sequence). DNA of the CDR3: TGTGCCAGTAGTACCCAGGGGGACAGCTCCTACGAGCAGTACTTC. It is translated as CASSTQGDSSYEQYF.

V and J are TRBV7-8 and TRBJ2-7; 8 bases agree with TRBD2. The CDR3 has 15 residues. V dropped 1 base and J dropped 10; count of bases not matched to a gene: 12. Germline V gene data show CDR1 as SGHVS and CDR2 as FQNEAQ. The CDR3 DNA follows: TGTGCCAGCAGCTTAGGAGGGCGGGGGGTCCATACCCAGTACTTC. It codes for CASSLGGRGVHTQYF.

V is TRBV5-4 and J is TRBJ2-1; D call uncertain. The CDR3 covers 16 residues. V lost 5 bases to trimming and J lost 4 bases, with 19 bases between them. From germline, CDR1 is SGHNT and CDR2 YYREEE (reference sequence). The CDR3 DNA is TGTGCCAGCAGTCCACCCCGACAAGGAAATTACAATGAGCAGTTCTTC. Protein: CASSPPRQGNYNEQFF. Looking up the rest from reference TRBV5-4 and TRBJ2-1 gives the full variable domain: ETGVTQSPTHLIKTRGQQVTLRCSSQSGHNTVSWYQQALGQGPQFIFQYYREEENGRGNFPPRFSGLQFPNYSSELNVNALELDDSALYLCASSPPRQGNYNEQFFGPGTRLTVL.

Here the CDR3 DNA reads TGTGCCAGCAGCCTCGACAGCTCTGGGGGCACAGATACGCAGTATTTT. It encodes CASSLDSSGGTDTQYF. V gene TRBV2 combines with J gene TRBJ2-3, with D tentatively TRBD1 (5 bases). V lost 6 bases and J lost 1, with 17 bases in between. The CDR3 is made up of 16 amino acids. Germline V lookup: CDR1 SNHLY, CDR2 FYNNEI.

Here the CDR3 DNA reads TGCAGCGTTGTTAGACTAGCGGGACTCTACTACAATGAGCAGTTCTTC. Protein: CSVVRLAGLYYNEQFF. V and J are TRBV29-1 and TRBJ2-1, with 11 bases lining up with TRBD2. The CDR3 runs 16 residues. Germline CDR1 SQVTM, CDR2 ANQGSEA. V lost 4 bases and J lost 3; bases outside the gene matches: 8.

The CDR3 spells CAAGTSGYNEQFF. The CDR3 nucleotides read TGTGCGGCCGGGACTAGCGGGTACAATGAGCAGTTCTTC. The chain employs TRBV25-1 and TRBJ2-1, with TRBD2 identical over 12 bases. Germline-derived CDR1 and CDR2 are MGHDK and SYGVNS. The CDR3 is 13 residues long.

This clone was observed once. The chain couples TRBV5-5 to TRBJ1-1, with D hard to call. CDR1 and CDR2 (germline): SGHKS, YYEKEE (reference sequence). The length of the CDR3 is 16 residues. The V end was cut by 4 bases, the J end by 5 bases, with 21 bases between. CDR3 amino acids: CASSPPDPTIQTEAFF. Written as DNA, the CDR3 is TGTGCCAGCAGCCCTCCCGACCCCACTATCCAAACTGAAGCTTTCTTT.

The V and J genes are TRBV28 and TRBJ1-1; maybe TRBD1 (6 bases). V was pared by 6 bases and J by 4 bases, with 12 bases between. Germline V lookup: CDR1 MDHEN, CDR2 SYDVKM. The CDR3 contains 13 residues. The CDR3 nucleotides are TGTGCCAGCAGCTACAGGGATGGCACTGAAGCTTTCTTT. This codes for CASSYRDGTEAFF.

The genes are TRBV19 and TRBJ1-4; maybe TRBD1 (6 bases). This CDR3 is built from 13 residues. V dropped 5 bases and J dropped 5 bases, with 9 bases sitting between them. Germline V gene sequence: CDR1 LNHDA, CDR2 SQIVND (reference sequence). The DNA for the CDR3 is TGTGCCAGTAGTGGGCAGGGGAATGAAAAACTGTTTTTT. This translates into CASSGQGNEKLFF.

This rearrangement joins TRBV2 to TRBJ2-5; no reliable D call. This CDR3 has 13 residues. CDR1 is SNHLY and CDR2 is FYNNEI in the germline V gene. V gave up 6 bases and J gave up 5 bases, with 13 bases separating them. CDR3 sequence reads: CASRFDQAETQYF. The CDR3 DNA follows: TGTGCCAGCAGATTCGACCAAGCGGAGACCCAGTACTTC.

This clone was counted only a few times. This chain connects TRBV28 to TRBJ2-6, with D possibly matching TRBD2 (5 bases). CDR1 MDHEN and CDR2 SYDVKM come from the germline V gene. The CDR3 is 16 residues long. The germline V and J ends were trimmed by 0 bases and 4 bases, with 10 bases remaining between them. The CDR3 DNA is TGTGCCAGCAGTTTATGGGGAGTAACCGGGGCCAACGTCCTGACTTTC. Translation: CASSLWGVTGANVLTF.

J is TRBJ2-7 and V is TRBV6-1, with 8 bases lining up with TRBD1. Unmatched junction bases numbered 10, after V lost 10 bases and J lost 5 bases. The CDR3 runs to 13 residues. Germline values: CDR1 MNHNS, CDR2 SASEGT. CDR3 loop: CATERTGHDEQYF. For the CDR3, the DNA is TGTGCCACGGAACGGACAGGGCACGACGAGCAGTACTTC.

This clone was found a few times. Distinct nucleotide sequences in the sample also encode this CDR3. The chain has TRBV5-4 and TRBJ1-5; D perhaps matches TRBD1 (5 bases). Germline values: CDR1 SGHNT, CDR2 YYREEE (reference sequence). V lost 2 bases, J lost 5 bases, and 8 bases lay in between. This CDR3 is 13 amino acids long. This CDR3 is CASSFGGDQPQHF. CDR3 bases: TGTGCCAGCAGCTTTGGGGGGGATCAGCCCCAGCATTTT.

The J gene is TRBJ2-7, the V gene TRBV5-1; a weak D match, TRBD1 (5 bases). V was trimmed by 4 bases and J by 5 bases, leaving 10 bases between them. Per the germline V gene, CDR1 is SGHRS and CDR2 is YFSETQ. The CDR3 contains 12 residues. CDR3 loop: CASSLPTDEQYF. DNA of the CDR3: TGCGCCAGCAGCCTCCCGACAGACGAGCAGTACTTC.